This TCR beta chain was identified in a study of identical twins. CDR1 and CDR2 (germline): DFQATT, SNEGSKA (reference sequence). The CDR3 runs 14 residues. Germline trimming cut 2 bases from V and 9 bases from J; bases unmatched to any gene: 8. TCRdb re-derived calls from the 5' RACE reads in MiXCR, one entry per CDR3 protein. There are fewer than 500,000 distinct CDR3 sequences in the sample; more than 20% occur only once, and 2.9% lies in the top ten. This clonotype was picked up a small number of times. The data also belong to a second study, concerning T cells expressing NK-cell markers. That work contributes: Serological testing identified seven of the eight sequenced donors as HCMV-seropositive and one as seronegative. In more than 5 donors, dominant CD3+CD56+NKG2C+ clones formed roughly 1.0-7.5% of CD8+ cells.

This sequence originates from a woman under 30 in good health. The chain uses TRBV20-1 and TRBJ2-5; 11 bases line up with TRBD2. The sequenced sample consisted of CD4+ T cells sorted from blood. The CDR3 protein is CSARRTSGSGSQYF. In DNA, the CDR3 is TGCAGTGCTAGACGTACTAGCGGGAGTGGATCCCAGTACTTC.